This T cell receptor beta chain was identified during a study of cytomegalovirus exposure and HLA in healthy donors (dated by TCRdb to about 2017). At the level of the whole study: An earlier analysis of approximately 600 of the donors reported approximately 290 Gb of sequence data and roughly 110 million unique TCR beta sequences from about 179 million T cells. An early release that covered more than 550 HLA-typed donors contained around 300 gigabases of sequencing data and tens of millions of unique TCR sequences. In a later analysis, previously published TCR beta repertoires from hundreds of donors were re-analyzed and high-resolution HLA genotyping was added so that TCR occurrence patterns could be studied. The later analysis used no new phenotypic data to find candidate immune exposures, relying instead on TCR beta sequences and their occurrence across donors. In addition to the first cohort of hundreds of subjects, a separate validation cohort of about 120 different subjects was used. The number of typed donors differed by locus: about 620-630 for A, B, C, DRB1 and DQB1; 522 for DQA1; over 600 for DPA1; and 400 to 480 for DPB1. The study combined high-throughput TCR immunosequencing, statistical association of individual TCRs with disease status, and machine learning to predict cytomegalovirus infection status. The study aimed to test whether cataloging public T cell receptors could reveal signatures of past pathogen exposure. All discovery cohort repertoires had been generated using a single sequencing platform. Among almost 400 genotyped donors of the cohort, an average of about 240,000 unique TCR beta nucleotide sequences were sequenced per donor, 15% to 20% of them non-productive. Class I and class II HLA loci were covered by the typing at four-digit resolution. A later genetic analysis used genome-wide SNP genotypes for about 65% of the 666 donors, treating that subset as a discovery cohort. Among the approximately 400 genotyped donors, under 90% belonged to the genetic ancestry cluster associated with self-reported Caucasian donors. An earlier analysis of nearly 600 of the donors applied high-throughput TCR beta sequencing to assess whether each TCR beta V gene segment acted as functional or pseudogenic. The study used immunosequencing to profile the T cell repertoires of hundreds of subjects and linked those repertoires to cytomegalovirus serostatus. Several DR-DQ haplotypes were treated as single units for association and clustering because of strong linkage in the cohort. Donor age, sex, ethnicity and CMV serostatus were compiled alongside the repertoire data. What the authors observed across the whole study: Across donors, most TCR sequences were observed very rarely, whereas some public TCRs were present in many individuals. A few of the identified cytomegalovirus-associated TCR beta chains were confirmed in vitro to be specific for cytomegalovirus antigens. Presence/absence analyses assumed roughly uniform sequencing depth across donors, an assumption that may not hold. Assigning TCR associations to individual alleles was difficult when HLA alleles, especially DR and DQ, strongly co-occurred. A further reported finding was that TCR beta sequences accurately predicted the HLA-A and HLA-B alleles for most subjects in the first cohort. According to a later analysis, TCR association rates differed among HLA loci, with DRB1 alleles showing the most associated TCRs and HLA-C alleles showing the fewest. The study gave a list of about 160 TCR beta chains associated with cytomegalovirus. Linkage disequilibrium might explain the correlated functional status among segregating V segments, but an unknown experimental factor could not be ruled out. In an earlier analysis of some 640 of the donors, most TCR beta V segments were observed in productive rearrangements about 87% or about 30% of the time, broadly matching IMGT annotations. In this cohort, only TCR beta chains were sequenced, and detectable features were limited by the absence of alpha or paired-chain data. CMV serostatus was the only immune exposure information available for the cohort. Specific HLA alleles were associated with roughly 17,000 TCR beta sequences at a false discovery rate of 0.05 in a later analysis. Some IMGT-functional V segments, including TRBV6-2 and TRBV6-3, could not be told apart with the 87-base-pair reads, so those segments were excluded. The authors suggested that the approach could potentially be generalized to other disease states and immunological phenotypes. Because HLA typing was missing for some donors at each locus, association tests included only the typed subset. Cytomegalovirus status was reported to be diagnosed by the classifier with high specificity and sensitivity in both the original and validation cohorts. A later analysis found that HLA-associated TCR beta chains were more clonally expanded and had lower generation probabilities than equally common non-associated chains. A cluster of highly shared sequence variants was judged likely to represent a technical artifact of the sequencing pipeline. In a later analysis, several top co-occurrence clusters were reported to appear linked to parvovirus B19, influenza, CMV and Epstein-Barr virus. In a later genetic analysis, fewer N-insertions in productive TCRs were reported among donors in an Asian-associated ancestry cluster than the approximately 630-donor mean. A later genetic analysis associated a missense DCLRE1C variant with V-gene and J-gene trimming of TCR beta chains, and an independent cohort replicated the association. According to a later analysis, most CMV-associated TCR beta chains appeared to be HLA-restricted, and the HLA associations seemed to be driven largely by CMV exposure. The earlier analysis of around 600 of the donors excluded seventeen rarely observed V segments, including chromosome 9 orphons, because counts were too low.

On this clone: Its antigen is currently not known. Nothing much larger sits one base from this clone, and base qualities are not available.

Trimmed from V: 0 bases; trimmed from J: 3 bases; junction bases lacking a gene match: 10. Taken from the germline V gene (reference sequence), the CDR1 and CDR2 loops are GTSNPN and SVGIG. Measured from the cysteine to the phenylalanine, the CDR3 is 18 residues long. Only CDR3 DNA remains: 54 bases, in frame from the first base. The library was prepared using the immunoSEQ multiplex PCR assay. For the multiplex PCR, a mixture combining 60 forward primers for TCR Vbeta segments and 13 reverse primers for TCR Jbeta segments was used. The CDR3 region of rearranged TCR beta genes was amplified from genomic DNA with a multiplex PCR assay. The Illumina HiSeq System was used to sequence the amplified TCR beta libraries as 87-base-pair reads. Concerning the study's data processing: A later analysis counted about 76 million unique TCR beta chains across the 666 repertoires, and some 11 million of these chains were shared by at least two donors. A nearest-neighbor algorithm error-corrected the raw reads and collapsed the reads into unique sequences, merging closely related sequences to remove PCR and sequencing errors. To assign V, D and J gene segments, CDR3 sequences were aligned to IMGT reference sequences. For a sequence to be retained, at least a six-nucleotide match to both a V gene segment and a J gene segment was required. A rearrangement counted as productive if the CDR3 had no stop codons and remained in frame with V and J, and every other rearrangement counted as non-productive. Following IMGT convention, CDR3 was defined as the stretch from the second conserved V-encoded cysteine up to the conserved J-encoded phenylalanine. In an earlier analysis of 550 to 650 of the donors, sequences lacking an unambiguous match to a single V gene segment were excluded. An earlier analysis of 500 to 700 of the donors classified V segments as functional when productive rearrangements were above 56.7% and as segregating when the standard deviation between donors was above 5%. A statistical classification framework was developed to diagnose cytomegalovirus status using the catalog of TCR beta chain sequences. In a later analysis, V and J genes were assigned by comparing TCR nucleotide sequences against IMGT/GENE-DB human TR gene sequences. In a later analysis, CDR3 sequences and most-parsimonious VDJ recombination scenarios were assigned using the TCRdist pipeline. In a later analysis, every TCR beta chain was defined by the combination of its CDR3 amino acid sequence and its V-gene family, and reads without a unique V-gene family were dropped. To address suspected cross-contamination and a sequencing artifact, a later analysis removed 550 to 750 highly shared, low-generation-probability nucleotide sequences. In a later analysis, a clonal expansion index was calculated for each public chain from normalized within-repertoire ranks of inferred template counts. In a later analysis, generation probabilities were computed using a VDJ recombination model fitted to out-of-frame rearrangements, and the results were checked against IGoR. In a later analysis, TCR-TCR, TCR-HLA and TCR-CMV co-occurrence was scored with hypergeometric tests, and a repertoire-size bias correction was applied to TCR pairs. A later analysis estimated false discovery rates by permuting HLA or CMV assignments 20 times. A later analysis grouped co-occurring TCRs with DBSCAN, adding TCRdist sequence similarity when clustering within HLA-allele-positive subsets. Co-occurrence clustering excluded repertoires with fewer than 30,000 or more than 120,000 public chains, plus five with anomalous nucleotide sharing. The table was pulled from immuneACCESS by TCRdb, which kept in-frame rearrangements only. Such tables lose some clones; where checked, under half of the loss comes from unresolved V genes, and the rest has no known cause. The V and J calls and the clone size are those of that table, but D and trimming were determined from the DNA. The sample data list 120,000 to 150,000 clones, and nearly 80% of these were observed just once. Clones ranked in the top ten supply 2.5% to 3.5% of the sample.

The cohort was made up of 666 healthy bone marrow donors. Cohort members were all nominally healthy when sampled, although unrecorded immune exposures were likely present. The donor tested CMV seropositive, placing the donor among the 289 seropositive members of the cohort. A peripheral blood sample was provided by each donor, and peripheral blood mononuclear cells were used for TCR beta sequencing. The Qiagen DNeasy Blood Extraction Kit was used to extract genomic DNA from the blood cell samples. The sample was PBMCs. This TCR was recovered from a middle-aged man in good health and CMV-seropositive. The chain employs TRBV30 and TRBJ2-1, with TRBD2 matching 11 junction bases. The DNA reads TGTGCCTGGAGTGTCCCACTCTCGACTAGCGGGGTCTACAATGAGCAGTTCTTC. Its protein is CAWSVPLSTSGVYNEQFF.